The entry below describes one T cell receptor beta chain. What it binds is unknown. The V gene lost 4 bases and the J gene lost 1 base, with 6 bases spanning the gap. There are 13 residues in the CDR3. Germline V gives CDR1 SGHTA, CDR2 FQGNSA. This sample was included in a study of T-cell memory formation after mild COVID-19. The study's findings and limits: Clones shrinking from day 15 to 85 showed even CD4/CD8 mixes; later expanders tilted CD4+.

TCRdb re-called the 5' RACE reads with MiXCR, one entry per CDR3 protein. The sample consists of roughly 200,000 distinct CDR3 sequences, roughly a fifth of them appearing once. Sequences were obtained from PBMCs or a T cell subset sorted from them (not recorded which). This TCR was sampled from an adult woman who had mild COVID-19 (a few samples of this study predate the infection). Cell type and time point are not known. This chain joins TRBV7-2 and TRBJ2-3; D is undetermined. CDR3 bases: TGTGCCAGCAGCTCAGATCGCACAGATACGCAGTATTTT. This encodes CASSSDRTDTQYF.